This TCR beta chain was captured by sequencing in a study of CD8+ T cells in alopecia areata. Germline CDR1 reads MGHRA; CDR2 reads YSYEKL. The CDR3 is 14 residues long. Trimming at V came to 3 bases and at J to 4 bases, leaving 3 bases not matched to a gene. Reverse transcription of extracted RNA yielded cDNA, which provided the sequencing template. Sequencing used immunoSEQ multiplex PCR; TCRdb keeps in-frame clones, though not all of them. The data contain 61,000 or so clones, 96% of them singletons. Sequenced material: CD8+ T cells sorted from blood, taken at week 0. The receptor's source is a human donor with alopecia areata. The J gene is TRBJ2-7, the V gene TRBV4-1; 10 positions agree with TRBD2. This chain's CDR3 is CASSHQRGGYEQYF. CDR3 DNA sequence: TGCGCCAGCAGCCATCAGCGGGGGGGGTACGAGCAGTACTTC.